The present T cell receptor beta chain was sequenced within a study of T cells after yellow fever vaccination (dated by TCRdb to the late 2010s). Turning to the overall study: Libraries from fractions with low cell numbers were prepared with the SMART-Seq v4 Ultra Low Input RNA kit. To follow T-cell clones before and after primary and booster YFV17D yellow fever vaccination, bulk TCR alpha and beta repertoires were sequenced over time. Two healthy male donors, one aged 18 to 30 and one aged 30 to 39 years, were included in the cohort. Blood was drawn at multiple timepoints before and after primary and secondary immunization, with bulk PBMC replicates and cell subsets isolated.

Comment on this clonotype: Its antigen is not yet known. The sample holds no much larger clone one base away, and base qualities are not on file.

In the germline V gene (reference sequence), CDR1 corresponds to DFQATT and CDR2 to SNEGSKA. The germline ends are 15 bases apart after V is trimmed by 7 bases and J by 2 bases. The CDR3 has 13 amino acids, counting the end cysteine and phenylalanine. Only CDR3 DNA remains: 39 bases, in frame from the first base. In light of the paper, this sample's treatment or condition label describes: live attenuated yellow fever vaccine strain. At each blood-draw timepoint, two biological replicates of bulk PBMCs were obtained. A standard Ficoll-Paque protocol was used to isolate PBMCs from peripheral blood. TriZol was used to extract RNA from bulk PBMCs, from CD4 and CD8 fractions, and from dextramer-positive and dextramer-negative fractions. TCR cDNA was synthesized by 5'RACE template switching, through which a universal primer site and unique molecular identifiers were introduced. Priming for cDNA synthesis came from both the TCR alpha and TCR beta constant segments. Libraries were amplified in two PCR steps, with sample barcodes and sequencing adapters added in the second step. Sequencing of libraries was performed on Illumina HiSeq 2500 (2x100 bp) or NovaSeq (2x150 bp). In the original analysis: Demultiplexing of reads and collapsing into UMI consensus sequences were performed with MIGEC, and V(D)J alignment was carried out with MiXCR. Vaccine-responding clonotypes were defined with edgeR using replicate PBMC samples, requiring FDR below 0.01 and a log2 fold change above 5 up to day 15. CD4 or CD8 identity was assigned to each bulk clonotype according to whether the clonotype was present at higher abundance in the sequenced CD4 repertoire or the sequenced CD8 repertoire. TCRdb reworked the public reads: Q25 trimming with fastp, MiXCR clone assembly, productive beta chains retained. Every CDR3 protein is listed once, alongside the most common genes and DNA of its rows. V and J calls and clone size were set by TCRdb, not the authors. This sample is represented by about 630,000 distinct CDR3 sequences; 9% to 15% of them were singletons. The biggest ten clones account for under 15% of the sample.

The investigation overall reported the following: Computational filtering was needed because FACS-sorted repertoires could contain abundant contaminating clonotypes from the bulk population. Because only two donors were included in the study, the extent to which the findings can be generalized is limited. Most clones expanded after primary vaccination (about 96% of CD4 and around nine tenths of CD8) were re-detected after the booster, suggesting that broad memory maintenance occurred. A small fraction of clonotypes appeared in both the CD4 and CD8 compartments, likely as a result of convergent recombination. Compared with the primary T-cell response, the secondary T-cell response was faster but weaker, reaching its peak on day 5 rather than on day 15.

The sample was PBMCs, taken on the day of the yellow fever booster vaccination. Recombination joined TRBV20-1 with TRBJ2-7; the D segment cannot be called with confidence. This sequence was found in a man aged 30 to 39 who received the YFV17D yellow fever vaccine. DNA sequence: TGCAGTGTACCGGGTCTCAGGCCCTACGAGCAGTACTTC. Its protein product is CSVPGLRPYEQYF.